This TCR beta chain was captured in a study of CD8 T cells in Susac syndrome. After extraction with the RNeasy kit, about 0.45 to 1 ug of the RNA was reverse transcribed using random hexamers. immunoSEQ multiplex PCR amplified TCR beta CDR3 across 54 Vbeta, 13 Jbeta. TCRdb reprocessed the immunoSEQ multiplex PCR reads with MiXCR, giving one entry per CDR3 protein. The table records tens of thousands of distinct CDR3 sequences, just over 95% of them present only once. This CDR3 region has 12 residues. V lost 7 bases and J 0 bases, leaving 7 bases between the germline ends. Germline CDR1 is MDHEN and CDR2 is SYDVKM.

This TCR derives from a human donor with multiple sclerosis. The V gene is TRBV28, the J gene TRBJ2-7; unclear D gene. Sequences were obtained from CD4+ T cells from PBMCs. CDR3 sequence reads: CASKGISYEQYF. For the CDR3, the DNA is TGTGCCAGCAAGGGCATCTCCTACGAGCAGTACTTC.